This T cell receptor (beta chain) was retrieved from a study of early T cells in non-severe SARS-CoV-2 infection. Study overall: Chains stayed unpaired after sequencing of bulk RNA from unsorted whole blood. Study-wide findings and caveats: Matching results from VDJdb favored anti-spike CD8 responses, leaving private and CD4 specificities undetected.

To note about this clonotype: What it binds is unknown.

Trimming left V 10 bases short and J 1 base short, with 13 bases between. CDR1 and CDR2 from the germline V gene are WNHNN and SYGVQD (reference sequence). CDR3 length: 13 amino acids. Attachment of unique molecular identifiers was made to individual cDNA molecules. TCRdb reprocessed the 5' RACE reads with MiXCR, giving one entry per CDR3 protein. This sample has under 85,000 distinct CDR3 sequences; 9.5% to 13% occur once, and the top ten carry roughly 3%. This TCR came from an adult who was a healthcare worker with PCR-confirmed SARS-CoV-2 infection or an uninfected control (not recorded which). Sequences were obtained from whole blood. V usage is TRBV10-1 and J usage is TRBJ1-1; no firm D call. The CDR3 sequence: CATSLGGNTEAFF. The CDR3 DNA follows: TGCGCCACCTCCTTGGGTGGGAACACTGAAGCTTTCTTT.